Below, 24 T cell receptor beta chains from the same sample are listed, as sequenced in a study of shared clonotypes between healthy human individuals (dated by TCRdb to about 2020). Library preparation was by the immunoSEQ multiplex PCR assay. TCRdb holds this immuneACCESS table with in-frame rearrangements only. Some clones are missing; in checked studies, unresolved V genes explain under half, and the rest has no known cause. Recorded for this sample are some 700,000 clones; about 90% of them occurred a single time. About 33% of the sample is taken by the ten largest. The sample comprised memory CD8+ T cells from PBMCs. The meaning of the sample's cell subset or site label: CD45RO+ cells pooled with CCR7-negative TemRA cells. Every receptor here comes from a young man in good health. Some clones in this sample may be carry-over from other donors' samples.

The chain recombines TRBV27 with TRBJ2-7; tentative D call: TRBD1 (5 bases). The germline V gene encodes CDR1 MNHEY and CDR2 SMNVEV (reference sequence). V lost 5 bases and J lost 2, with 13 bases in between. The CDR3 sequence is 14 residues long. CDR3: CASSPADSTYEQYF. The CDR3 DNA follows: TGTGCCAGCAGTCCGGCAGACAGTACCTACGAGCAGTACTTC.

In regard to this clone: Other DNA sequences within the sample encode an identical CDR3. The J gene is TRBJ1-3, the V gene TRBV28, with a tentative D call TRBD1 (5 bases). The CDR3 covers 14 residues. Trimming removed 3 bases at V and 2 bases at J, with 8 bases between. CDR1 MDHEN and CDR2 SYDVKM come from the germline V gene. In nucleotides, the CDR3 is TGTGCCAGCAGTTTTCCAGGGACTGGAAACACCATATATTTT. Protein product: CASSFPGTGNTIYF.

The J gene is TRBJ2-7, the V gene TRBV29-1; 12 bases line up with TRBD2. The CDR3 sequence is 14 residues long. CDR1 and CDR2 (germline): SQVTM, ANQGSEA. Losses at the gene ends were 6 bases for V and 7 bases for J; bases not matched to a gene: 10. CDR3 sequence: CSVVTSGRGREQYF. CDR3 coding DNA: TGCAGCGTGGTGACTAGCGGGAGAGGGAGGGAGCAGTACTTC.

The chain has TRBV4-1 and TRBJ1-1; D ambiguous. V lost 2 bases, J lost 8 bases, and 6 bases lay in between. CDR1 and CDR2 from the germline V gene are MGHRA and YSYEKL. This CDR3 spans 11 amino acids. Here the CDR3 DNA reads TGCGCCAGCAGCCAAAAAGAGGAAGCTTTCTTT. This translates into CASSQKEEAFF.

Turning to this clone: The same CDR3 is also encoded by other DNA sequences in this sample. The rearrangement uses TRBV6-6 and TRBJ2-5; maybe TRBD2 (5 bases). V was pared by 0 bases and J by 5 bases, with 10 bases between. CDR1 MNHNY and CDR2 SVGAGI come from the germline V gene (reference sequence). The CDR3 length is 14 residues. The CDR3 bases are TGTGCCAGCAGTTACTCCCCGGGCGGGGAGACCCAGTACTTC. This translates into CASSYSPGGETQYF.

At least ten counts were recorded for this clone. V gene TRBV6-1 combines with J gene TRBJ2-7; no firm D call. The CDR3 totals 14 residues. Trimming removed 9 bases at V and 1 base at J, with 16 bases between. Germline loops: CDR1 MNHNS, CDR2 SASEGT. This CDR3 reads CASNQRGQSYEQYF. The CDR3 bases are TGTGCCAGTAACCAACGCGGCCAGTCCTACGAGCAGTACTTC.

V is TRBV28 and J is TRBJ2-4; D is perhaps TRBD1 (6 bases). CDR1 and CDR2 (germline): MDHEN, SYDVKM. This CDR3 has 17 residues. V lost 7 bases and J lost 0, with 19 bases in between. CDR3 sequence (DNA): TGTGCCAGCATGGGGACACCCTTCGCTGCAGCCAAAAACATTCAGTACTTC. Translating gives CASMGTPFAAAKNIQYF. The full variable domain, in which reference TRBV28 and TRBJ2-4 provide the parts outside the CDR3, is DVKVTQSSRYLVKRTGEKVFLECVQDMDHENMFWYRQDPGLGLRLIYFSYDVKMKEKGDIPEGYSVSREKKERFSLILESASTNQTSMYLCASMGTPFAAAKNIQYFGAGTRLSVL.

This clone showed up many times. V is TRBV10-3 and J is TRBJ1-4; D is undetermined. Trimming stripped 6 bases from V and 4 bases from J, with 12 bases between. The CDR3 covers 14 residues. Germline V gives CDR1 ENHRY, CDR2 SYGVKD. The CDR3 bases are TGTGCCATCAGCCCAGACGGGAATAATGAAAAACTGTTTTTT. It yields the protein CAISPDGNNEKLFF.

V usage is TRBV15 and J usage is TRBJ1-2, with unresolved D. The germline gives CDR1 LNHNV, CDR2 YYDKDF (reference sequence). Between the trimmed V and J ends, which lost 1 base and 7 bases, there was a span of 13 bases. The CDR3 runs 14 residues. CDR3 in DNA: TGTGCCACCAGCAGAGTTGGTAGGACTCGTGGCTACACCTTC. Its protein product is CATSRVGRTRGYTF.

J is TRBJ2-1 and V is TRBV2; the D is unclear. V lost 2 bases, J lost 1 base, and 9 bases lay in between. Germline CDR1 SNHLY, CDR2 FYNNEI. The CDR3 is 15 amino acids. CDR3 sequence (DNA): TGTGCCAGCAGTGAAATGGCGGTGTCCTACAATGAGCAGTTCTTC. It encodes CASSEMAVSYNEQFF.

This rearrangement joins TRBV27 to TRBJ2-7; D may be TRBD1 (6 bases). CDR3 length: 13 amino acids. Trimming took 7 bases from V and 0 from J, leaving 10 bases between them. Germline loops: CDR1 MNHEY, CDR2 SMNVEV (reference sequence). CDR3 protein: CASTQGSSYEQYF. As DNA, the CDR3 is TGTGCCAGCACTCAGGGGAGCTCCTACGAGCAGTACTTC.

The V gene is TRBV27, the J gene TRBJ1-2; D perhaps matches TRBD1 (5 bases). The CDR3 totals 14 residues. Trimming shortened V by 3 bases and J by 7 bases, and 15 bases separated the two germline ends. Germline CDR1 MNHEY, CDR2 SMNVEV (reference sequence). The CDR3 here is CASSLGVTAPGYTF. In DNA, the CDR3 is TGTGCCAGCAGTTTGGGGGTCACCGCCCCTGGCTACACCTTC.

V and J are TRBV4-3 and TRBJ2-2, with 7 positions matching TRBD2. CDR3 length: 18 amino acids. V lost 2 bases and J lost 1; bases outside the gene matches: 10. Germline loops: CDR1 LGHNA, CDR2 YSLEER. The CDR3 DNA sequence: TGCGCCAGCAGCCAATGGGGTAGGCTAGCGGAGAACACCGGGGAGCTGTTTTTT. Protein: CASSQWGRLAENTGELFF.

The chain joins TRBV4-1 to TRBJ1-5, with 10 positions matching TRBD1. The V segment lost 4 bases and the J segment 1 base; nucleotides outside the gene matches: 4. The CDR3 consists of 16 residues. Germline-derived CDR1 and CDR2 are MGHRA and YSYEKL. CDR3 in amino acids: CASSRTTGGSNQPQHF. The CDR3 DNA reads as TGCGCCAGCAGCCGCACGACAGGGGGCAGCAATCAGCCCCAGCATTTT.

This chain uses TRBV6-6 with TRBJ1-4, with D perhaps matching TRBD1 (5 bases). The CDR3 consists of 15 residues. V gave up 8 bases and J gave up 0 bases, with 13 bases separating them. The V gene's germline CDR1 is MNHNY and CDR2 SVGAGI (reference sequence). CDR3: CASGWDAATNEKLFF. CDR3 nucleotide sequence: TGTGCCAGCGGATGGGACGCAGCAACTAATGAAAAACTGTTTTTT.

This clone showed up just a few times. CDR3 DNA sequence: TGTGCCAGCACGTATGTCACCGCCGATGGCTACACCTTC. Amino acid sequence: CASTYVTADGYTF. The chain combines TRBV7-9 with TRBJ1-2; no reliable D call. CDR3 size: 13 residues. The germline V and J ends were trimmed by 7 bases and 6 bases, with 15 bases remaining between them. Germline values: CDR1 SEHNR, CDR2 FQNEAQ (reference sequence).

This sequence joins TRBV5-1 and TRBJ2-1; the D is unclear. The CDR3 runs 15 residues. Trimming pared 2 bases from V and 4 bases from J, leaving 13 bases between. CDR1 and CDR2 (germline): SGHRS, YFSETQ. The CDR3 protein is CASSLPTDGYNEQFF. The CDR3 nucleotides are TGCGCCAGCAGCTTACCTACGGACGGTTACAATGAGCAGTTCTTC.

The V gene is TRBV19, the J gene TRBJ2-7; D is perhaps TRBD2 (5 bases). Germline CDR1 and CDR2: LNHDA and SQIVND (reference sequence). Trimming pared 5 bases from V and 5 bases from J, leaving 7 bases between. CDR3 length: 11 residues. CDR3 DNA sequence: TGTGCCAGTAGTCCCGGGGACGAGCAGTACTTC. Residues: CASSPGDEQYF.

This sequence joins TRBV9 and TRBJ1-5; D is uncertain. Per germline, CDR1 SGDLS and CDR2 YYNGEE. The CDR3 loop spans 14 amino acids. Trimming took off 7 bases at V and 1 base at J, with 12 bases between the two ends. The CDR3: CASSSAGSNQPQHF. The CDR3 DNA sequence: TGTGCCAGCTCGTCCGCGGGCAGCAATCAGCCCCAGCATTTT.

The V call is TRBV5-6, the J call TRBJ2-1; 9 bases are shared with TRBD1. The CDR3 is 13 residues long. The V segment lost 4 bases and the J segment 7 bases; nucleotides outside the gene matches: 3. Germline-derived CDR1 and CDR2 are SGHDT and YYEEEE. Here the CDR3 reads CASSADRGNEQFF. The CDR3 DNA is TGTGCCAGCAGCGCGGACAGGGGTAATGAGCAGTTCTTC.

The CDR3 nucleotides are TGCGCCAGCAGCCGATGGACAGGGGGCAACTACGAGCAGTACTTC. Protein product: CASSRWTGGNYEQYF. The rearrangement joins TRBV4-3 to TRBJ2-7; TRBD1 aligns across 11 bases. The CDR3 extends over 15 amino acids. From germline, CDR1 is LGHNA and CDR2 YSLEER. J lost 3 bases, V lost 4 bases, and 5 bases had no gene match.

The V call is TRBV9, the J call TRBJ1-4, with D unclear. This CDR3 has 15 residues. The germline gives CDR1 SGDLS, CDR2 YYNGEE. The ends were cut back, 3 bases at V and 2 bases at J, with 11 bases in the middle. CDR3 region: CASSERGSTNEKLFF. CDR3 nucleotide sequence: TGTGCCAGCAGCGAGAGAGGGTCGACTAATGAAAAACTGTTTTTT.

V is TRBV7-9 and J is TRBJ1-4; D is undetermined. This CDR3 has 15 amino acids. The germline V gene has CDR1 SEHNR and CDR2 FQNEAQ (reference sequence). The V end was cut by 1 base, the J end by 5 bases, with 11 bases between. The CDR3 DNA reads TGTGCCAGCAGCTTAGAAGTCGGAGACAATGAAAAACTGTTTTTT. Translating it yields CASSLEVGDNEKLFF.

The rearrangement joins TRBV19 to TRBJ1-1, with D possibly TRBD1 on 6 matching bases. The CDR3 loop spans 11 amino acids. The germline V and J ends were trimmed by 9 bases and 6 bases, with 11 bases remaining between them. CDR1 is LNHDA and CDR2 is SQIVND in the germline V gene (reference sequence). CDR3 amino acids: CASVRGAEAFF. CDR3 bases: TGTGCCAGCGTCAGGGGAGCTGAAGCTTTCTTT.